This entry lists 26 T cell receptor beta chains sequenced from one sample in a study of T cell responses to AZD1222 COVID-19 vaccine. Measured with immunoSEQ multiplex PCR; TCRdb has only the in-frame clones, and not every one. There are 140,000 to 150,000 clones in the sample; about 91% occur only once, and about 15% lies in the top ten. This sample comprised peripheral blood, obtained on day 0 of AZD1222 vaccination. The receptors were sampled from an adult in good health.

The V and J genes are TRBV3-1 (or the pseudogene TRBV3-2) and TRBJ2-1; 10 bases agree with TRBD1. The J segment lost 5 bases and the V segment lost 3 bases, leaving 10 bases of the junction unmatched. This CDR3 is 17 amino acids long. Germline loops: CDR1 LGHDT, CDR2 YNNKEL (reference sequence). This CDR3 reads CASSQRLPGQGHNEQFF. For the CDR3, the DNA is TGTGCCAGCAGCCAGCGCCTACCGGGACAGGGGCACAATGAGCAGTTCTTC.

The genes are TRBV3-1 (or the pseudogene TRBV3-2) and TRBJ2-3, with 7 bases identical to TRBD2. This CDR3 is 17 amino acids long. After removal of 0 bases from V and 3 bases from J, the junction contained 9 bases not matched to a gene. CDR1 and CDR2 (germline): LGHDT, YNNKEL (reference sequence). CDR3 sequence (DNA): TGTGCCAGCAGCCAAGAAGGGGTAGCGGGTGGAACAGATACGCAGTATTTT. The encoded protein is CASSQEGVAGGTDTQYF.

The rearrangement uses TRBV7-8 and TRBJ2-1, with D unresolved. Germline CDR1 reads SGHVS; CDR2 reads FQNEAQ. The CDR3 has 15 residues. Trimming removed 5 bases from V and 7 bases from J, with 18 bases in between. CDR3 nucleotide sequence: TGTGCCAGCAGCACCAGGATAGGGTTTAGAAATGAGCAGTTCTTC. Residues: CASSTRIGFRNEQFF.

The chain recombines TRBV5-1 with TRBJ2-7, with D possibly being TRBD2 (6 bases). CDR1 and CDR2 from the germline V gene are SGHRS and YFSETQ. V shed 4 bases and J shed 0 bases, with 17 bases lying between them. CDR3 size: 16 residues. The CDR3 DNA reads TGCGCCAGCAGCCCCCCCGGCCGGGAGAGCTCCTACGAGCAGTACTTC. As protein: CASSPPGRESSYEQYF.

The chain carries TRBV10-1 and TRBJ2-5; 7 bases map to TRBD1. This CDR3 has 15 amino acids. The J segment lost 2 bases and the V segment lost 8 bases, leaving 11 bases of the junction unmatched. Germline CDR1 and CDR2: WNHNN and SYGVQD (reference sequence). The CDR3 loop is CASPLRDSLQETQYF. The CDR3 DNA is TGCGCCAGCCCTCTCCGGGACAGTTTACAAGAGACCCAGTACTTC.

This chain uses TRBV7-2 with TRBJ2-7; D perhaps matches TRBD2 (6 bases). The V and J ends lost 2 bases and 3 bases respectively, with 8 bases between them. The CDR3 totals 13 residues. Germline-derived CDR1 and CDR2 are SGHTA and FQGNSA. The CDR3 DNA follows: TGTGCCAGCAGCTTACGGAGGGTCTACGAGCAGTACTTC. Residues: CASSLRRVYEQYF.

The chain has TRBV5-8 and TRBJ1-2; weak D call: TRBD1 (6 bases). V shed 3 bases and J shed 4 bases, with 13 bases lying between them. The CDR3 runs to 14 residues. Looked up from germline, CDR1 is SGHTS and CDR2 is YDEGEE. The CDR3 DNA reads TGTGCCAGCAGCTCCCCGGGACAACTCTATGGCTACACCTTC. This gives the protein CASSSPGQLYGYTF.

This chain links TRBV2 with TRBJ2-3; 8 bases align to TRBD1. The length of the CDR3 is 13 residues. Germline V gene data show CDR1 as SNHLY and CDR2 as FYNNEI. The junction had 6 bases not matched to a gene; V was cut back by 6 bases and J by 7 bases. This CDR3 is CASSPGQVYTQYF. CDR3 in DNA: TGTGCCAGCAGCCCGGGACAGGTTTATACGCAGTATTTT. The entire variable domain, with the rest obtained from reference TRBV2 and TRBJ2-3, is as follows: EPEVTQTPSHQVTQMGQEVILRCVPISNHLYFYWYRQILGQKVEFLVSFYNNEISEKSEIFDDQFSVERPDGSNFTLKIRSTKLEDSAMYFCASSPGQVYTQYFGPGTRLTVL.

The J gene is TRBJ1-3, the V gene TRBV4-3; no clear D. The V gene lost 0 bases and the J gene lost 0 bases, with 12 bases spanning the gap. This CDR3 is 17 amino acids long. Germline V gene sequence: CDR1 LGHNA, CDR2 YSLEER. The CDR3: CASSQEPDGDSGNTIYF. CDR3 coding DNA: TGCGCCAGCAGCCAAGAACCCGACGGGGACTCTGGAAACACCATATATTTT.

The J gene is TRBJ1-4, the V gene TRBV4-3; tentative D call: TRBD1 (5 bases). CDR3 size: 15 residues. Germline V lookup: CDR1 LGHNA, CDR2 YSLEER. The V gene lost 1 base and the J gene lost 3 bases, with 9 bases spanning the gap. The chain's CDR3 is CASSQARAPNEKLFF. CDR3 coding DNA: TGCGCCAGCAGCCAAGCCAGGGCCCCTAATGAAAAACTGTTTTTT.

The chain uses TRBV9 and TRBJ1-3, with 7 bases aligning to TRBD1. This CDR3 contains 16 residues. In germline, CDR1 is SGDLS, CDR2 YYNGEE. Trimming cost V 4 bases and J 0 bases; bases outside gene matches: 7. The CDR3 DNA follows: TGTGCCAGCAGCCCCGGGACAGTGGACTCTGGAAACACCATATATTTT. This gives the protein CASSPGTVDSGNTIYF.

J is TRBJ2-1 and V is TRBV5-4, with 7 bases fitting TRBD2. Per germline, CDR1 SGHNT and CDR2 YYREEE (reference sequence). J was trimmed by 6 bases and V by 0 bases; bases with no gene match: 6. CDR3 length: 15 residues. The CDR3 nucleotides are TGTGCCAGCAGCTTGGGCGGACTAGGCGGCAATGAGCAGTTCTTC. Translated, it gives CASSLGGLGGNEQFF.

This chain uses TRBV10-3 with TRBJ2-3; no definite D call. The CDR3 has 11 residues. CDR1 is ENHRY, CDR2 SYGVKD, per germline. CDR3 amino acids: CAIGSTDTQYF. CDR3 nucleotides: TGTGCGATCGGAAGCACAGATACGCAGTATTTT.

The gene calls are TRBV28 and TRBJ2-3; 8 positions match TRBD2. J was trimmed by 0 bases and V by 5 bases; bases with no gene match: 7. Germline CDR1 and CDR2: MDHEN and SYDVKM. The CDR3 spans 16 residues. The chain's CDR3 is CASSAASSGSTDTQYF. Here the CDR3 DNA reads TGTGCCAGCAGTGCCGCCTCTAGCGGGAGCACAGATACGCAGTATTTT.

The chain is built from TRBV28 and TRBJ2-1; 8 positions agree with TRBD2. Germline CDR1 reads MDHEN; CDR2 reads SYDVKM. With 2 bases clipped from V and 16 bases from J, the junction kept 7 bases outside the gene matches. The CDR3 has 12 amino acids. The CDR3 coding sequence is TGTGCCAGCAGTTTAGGGGGAGTAGCGGGATTCTTC. This codes for CASSLGGVAGFF.

The V and J genes are TRBV12-3 or TRBV12-4 and TRBJ2-7, with D perhaps TRBD1 (5 bases). The CDR3 runs to 13 residues. The V gene lost 5 bases and the J gene lost 4 bases, with 12 bases spanning the gap. CDR3 in amino acids: CASSQLTVYEQYF. The CDR3 DNA is TGTGCCAGCAGTCAATTGACAGTTTACGAGCAGTACTTC.

The V and J genes are TRBV18 and TRBJ1-1; maybe TRBD1 (6 bases). The germline gives CDR1 KGHSH, CDR2 LQKENI. The V gene lost 0 bases and the J gene lost 8 bases, with 13 bases spanning the gap. The CDR3 runs 14 residues. DNA of the CDR3: TGTGCCAGCTCACCACCGAAGCCCGGGACAGAAGCTTTCTTT. This translates into CASSPPKPGTEAFF.

The chain combines TRBV7-3 with TRBJ1-1; 8 positions agree with TRBD1. The CDR3 has 16 residues. Germline CDR1 and CDR2: SGHTA and FQGTGA. With 0 bases clipped from V and 1 base from J, the junction kept 4 bases outside the gene matches. CDR3 in DNA: TGTGCCAGCAGCTTAACGGGCGGACAGGGGAACACTGAAGCTTTCTTT. It yields the protein CASSLTGGQGNTEAFF.

The rearrangement joins TRBV6-5 to TRBJ1-5; D is uncertain. There are 13 residues in the CDR3. V gave up 7 bases and J gave up 7 bases, with 14 bases separating them. Germline assignment: CDR1 MNHEY and CDR2 SVGAGI. The DNA of the CDR3 is TGTGCCAGCACAGAGGAGGGAATACAGCCCCAGCATTTT. Translating gives CASTEEGIQPQHF.

This CDR3 reads CATRLQGYGNTIYF. The CDR3 region has the DNA TGTGCCACCAGATTACAGGGATACGGAAACACCATATATTTT. The rearrangement links TRBV15 to TRBJ1-3; D perhaps matches TRBD1 (6 bases). V was pared by 6 bases and J by 4 bases, with 13 bases between. Looked up from germline, CDR1 is LNHNV and CDR2 is YYDKDF (reference sequence). The CDR3 is made up of 14 amino acids.

The rearrangement joins TRBV28 to TRBJ1-5; perhaps TRBD1 as D (6 bases). CDR1 and CDR2 from the germline V gene are MDHEN and SYDVKM. Trimming took off 8 bases at V and 0 bases at J, with 20 bases between the two ends. This CDR3 contains 17 residues. The CDR3 loop reads CASCSTYGQHSNQPQHF. CDR3 coding DNA: TGTGCCAGCTGCTCAACTTATGGACAGCATAGCAATCAGCCCCAGCATTTT.

The rearrangement joins TRBV5-5 to TRBJ1-1; D gene unclear. V lost 0 bases, J lost 4 bases, and 10 bases lay in between. CDR1 SGHKS and CDR2 YYEKEE come from the germline V gene (reference sequence). CDR3 length: 14 amino acids. DNA of the CDR3: TGTGCCAGCAGCTTGGTTGGTAGGGCCACTGAAGCTTTCTTT. Translation: CASSLVGRATEAFF.

The chain links TRBV2 to TRBJ2-5, with D possibly being TRBD1 (5 bases). The V end lost 6 bases, the J end lost 1 base, and 9 bases lay between the germline ends. This CDR3 is 13 amino acids long. Germline V gives CDR1 SNHLY, CDR2 FYNNEI. CDR3 DNA sequence: TGTGCCAGCAGCAGGGTTTTCCAAGAGACCCAGTACTTC. Protein product: CASSRVFQETQYF.

This clone has just a few counts. The CDR3 nucleotides read TGTGCCAGCAGCTTACGACAGGGGCACACCGGGGAGCTGTTTTTT. Translation gives CASSLRQGHTGELFF. The chain combines TRBV7-3 with TRBJ2-2; TRBD1 agrees at 8 bases. The CDR3 consists of 15 residues. Germline CDR1 reads SGHTA; CDR2 reads FQGTGA. V was clipped by 2 bases and J by 3 bases; unmatched bases: 2. The complete variable domain, with remaining parts taken from reference TRBV7-3 and TRBJ2-2, reads GAGVSQTPSNKVTEKGKYVELRCDPISGHTALYWYRQSLGQGPEFLIYFQGTGAADDSGLPNDRFFAVRPEGSVSTLKIQRTERGDSAVYLCASSLRQGHTGELFFGEGSRLTVL.

The rearrangement joins TRBV2 to TRBJ1-1, with TRBD1 as a possible D gene (6 bases). CDR3 size: 15 residues. With 5 bases removed from V and 6 bases from J, the gap between germline ends came to 19 bases. CDR1 SNHLY and CDR2 FYNNEI come from the germline V gene. The CDR3 nucleotides are TGTGCCAGCAGTAAGGTACGGGGGGCATATTCTGAAGCTTTCTTT. It encodes CASSKVRGAYSEAFF.

The rearrangement joins TRBV27 to TRBJ1-2; the D is unclear. V was shortened by 3 bases and J by 2 bases, with 16 bases between the two germline ends. The CDR3 contains 16 residues. The germline V gene has CDR1 MNHEY and CDR2 SMNVEV (reference sequence). The CDR3 coding sequence is TGTGCCAGCAGTTTCGCCTCCGTAGTGAACAACTATGGCTACACCTTC. Protein product: CASSFASVVNNYGYTF.